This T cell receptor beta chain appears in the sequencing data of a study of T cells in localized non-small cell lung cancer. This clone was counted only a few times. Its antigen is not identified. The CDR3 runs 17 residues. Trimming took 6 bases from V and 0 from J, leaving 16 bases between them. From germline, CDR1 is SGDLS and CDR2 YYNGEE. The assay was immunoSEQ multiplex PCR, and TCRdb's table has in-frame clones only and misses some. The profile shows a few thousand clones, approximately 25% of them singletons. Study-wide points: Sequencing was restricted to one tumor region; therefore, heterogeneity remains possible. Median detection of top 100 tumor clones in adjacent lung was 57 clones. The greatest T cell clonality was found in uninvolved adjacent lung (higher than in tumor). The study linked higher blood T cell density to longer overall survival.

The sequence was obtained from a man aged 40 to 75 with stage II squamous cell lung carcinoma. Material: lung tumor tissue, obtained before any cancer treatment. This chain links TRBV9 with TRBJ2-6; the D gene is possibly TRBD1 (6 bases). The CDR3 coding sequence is TGTGCCAGCAATCGGGGCAGGGGAAGCTCTGGGGCCAACGTCCTGACTTTC. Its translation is CASNRGRGSSGANVLTF.